Shown below are 24 T cell receptor beta chains from a single sample sequenced in a study of shared clonotypes between healthy human individuals. Naive CD8 isolation took CD45RO-negative cells positively selected for CCR7 and excluded terminally differentiated effector memory CD45RA+ cells. The assay was immunoSEQ multiplex PCR, and TCRdb's table has in-frame clones only and misses some. This table has about 1.9 million clones, just over 90% appearing once. The specimen was naive CD8+ T cells from PBMCs. Receptors originate from a man between 18 and 29 years old in good health. Some clones in this sample may be carry-over from other donors' samples.

This CDR3 is CASSSQPQGYPEAFF. As DNA, the CDR3 is TGTGCCAGCAGTTCCCAACCACAGGGATATCCTGAAGCTTTCTTT. The chain links TRBV27 to TRBJ1-1; tentative D call: TRBD1 (6 bases). The germline V gene encodes CDR1 MNHEY and CDR2 SMNVEV (reference sequence). The CDR3 runs to 15 residues. The V end was cut by 4 bases, the J end by 6 bases, with 18 bases between.

V and J are TRBV7-9 and TRBJ1-1; no clear D. CDR3 length equals 13 residues. The germline V gene encodes CDR1 SEHNR and CDR2 FQNEAQ (reference sequence). V dropped 7 bases and J dropped 1 base, with 10 bases sitting between them. In nucleotides, the CDR3 is TGTGCCAGCACCGAATCGGGGAACACTGAAGCTTTCTTT. Its protein product is CASTESGNTEAFF.

V is TRBV30 and J is TRBJ1-4, with D unresolved. Germline CDR1 reads GTSNPN; CDR2 reads SVGIG (reference sequence). V lost 1 base to trimming and J lost 8 bases, with 17 bases between them. This CDR3 spans 15 amino acids. CDR3 region: CAWSDWAVTLEKLFF. The CDR3 DNA reads TGTGCCTGGAGTGATTGGGCCGTAACACTCGAAAAACTGTTTTTT.

V usage is TRBV28 and J usage is TRBJ2-5; a weak D match, TRBD2 (6 bases). The CDR3 spans 14 residues. The V and J ends lost 5 bases and 3 bases respectively, with 13 bases between them. Looked up from germline, CDR1 is MDHEN and CDR2 is SYDVKM. CDR3 in DNA: TGTGCCAGCAGTCGCCCGGGACTCAAAGAGACCCAGTACTTC. It translates to CASSRPGLKETQYF.

The chain joins TRBV7-8 to TRBJ2-7; 8 nucleotides match TRBD1. CDR1 is SGHVS and CDR2 is FQNEAQ in the germline V gene. V was clipped by 0 bases and J by 2 bases; unmatched bases: 3. This CDR3 is built from 15 residues. CDR3 protein: CASSLALDRAYEQYF. The CDR3 nucleotides read TGTGCCAGCAGCTTAGCGTTGGACAGGGCCTACGAGCAGTACTTC.

The rearrangement joins TRBV6-1 to TRBJ1-1; D not certain. Germline loops: CDR1 MNHNS, CDR2 SASEGT. This CDR3 has 12 residues. With 7 bases removed from V and 6 bases from J, the gap between germline ends came to 12 bases. CDR3 in DNA: TGTGCCAGCATCGTAAGTAGCGCTGAAGCTTTCTTT. It specifies CASIVSSAEAFF.

The chain carries TRBV7-9 and TRBJ2-1, with D perhaps TRBD1 (5 bases). The CDR3 extends over 15 amino acids. Germline-derived CDR1 and CDR2 are SEHNR and FQNEAQ (reference sequence). Deletions cut 3 bases from V and 0 bases from J, with 9 bases between. CDR3 nucleotides: TGTGCCAGCAGCTTGACAGCGAGCTCCTACAATGAGCAGTTCTTC. Translation gives CASSLTASSYNEQFF.

The chain combines TRBV29-1 with TRBJ1-2, with D perhaps TRBD1 (6 bases). Germline lookup yields CDR1 SQVTM and CDR2 ANQGSEA. The V gene lost 7 bases and the J gene lost 6 bases, with 9 bases spanning the gap. This CDR3 has 10 amino acids. CDR3 in DNA: TGCAGCGGGAGGGGGGATGGCTACACCTTC. Protein product: CSGRGDGYTF.

This chain connects TRBV19 to TRBJ2-7; 9 bases agree with TRBD1. Unmatched junction bases numbered 8, after V lost 6 bases and J lost 2 bases. Germline V CDR1 and CDR2: LNHDA, SQIVND (reference sequence). There are 15 residues in the CDR3. CDR3 nucleotides: TGTGCCAGTAGATACAGGGGGCGCAGGCCCTACGAGCAGTACTTC. It yields the protein CASRYRGRRPYEQYF.

This sequence joins TRBV6-7 and TRBJ2-1; TRBD2 aligns across 9 bases. TRBV6-7 is labeled an ORF, and its function is uncertain. The CDR3 is 15 amino acids. V lost 5 bases and J lost 4; bases outside the gene matches: 6. DNA of the CDR3: TGTGCCAGCAGTACCGGGACTAGCAAATACAATGAGCAGTTCTTC. Its translation: CASSTGTSKYNEQFF.

V and J are TRBV6-1 and TRBJ2-1; 7 bases match TRBD2. The V and J ends lost 11 bases and 5 bases, in that order; junction bases with no gene match: 0. Germline V gives CDR1 MNHNS, CDR2 SASEGT. This CDR3 contains 10 residues. The CDR3 coding sequence is TGTGCCGGGGGGGACAATGAGCAGTTCTTC. Translated: CAGGDNEQFF.

This chain joins TRBV19 and TRBJ2-5, with TRBD2 as a possible D gene (6 bases). Between the trimmed V and J ends, which lost 5 bases and 2 bases, there was a span of 12 bases. From germline, CDR1 is LNHDA and CDR2 SQIVND (reference sequence). The CDR3 contains 14 residues. The CDR3 sequence: CASSEGLPQETQYF. CDR3 DNA: TGTGCCAGTAGTGAGGGACTCCCTCAAGAGACCCAGTACTTC.

The chain's CDR3 is CASSLYPGRRSEQYF. CDR3 bases: TGTGCCAGCAGCTTATACCCGGGACGTAGATCGGAGCAGTACTTC. V gene TRBV7-6 combines with J gene TRBJ2-7, with D perhaps TRBD1 or TRBD2 (5 bases each). CDR1 SGHVS and CDR2 FNYEAQ come from the germline V gene. V was trimmed by 2 bases and J by 7 bases, leaving 18 bases between them. This CDR3 is built from 15 residues.

The rearrangement joins TRBV7-9 to TRBJ2-7; the match to TRBD1 covers 9 bases. V was pared by 5 bases and J by 5 bases, with 7 bases of the junction left unmatched. In germline, CDR1 is SEHNR, CDR2 FQNEAQ (reference sequence). The CDR3 extends over 14 amino acids. DNA for the CDR3: TGTGCCAGCAGCAACCGGGACAGGGTCCACGAGCAGTACTTC. Its translation is CASSNRDRVHEQYF.

The chain joins TRBV21-1 to TRBJ1-2. TRBV21-1 is deemed a pseudogene. The length of the CDR3 is 12 residues. The CDR3 DNA is TGTGCCAGCAGCCCCACCGACACCGAGGTCACCTTC. Its protein is CASSPTDTEVTF.

The V gene is TRBV7-6, the J gene TRBJ2-1, with 11 bases that match TRBD2. The CDR3 totals 15 residues. The V segment lost 6 bases and the J segment 8 bases; nucleotides outside the gene matches: 9. In germline, CDR1 is SGHVS, CDR2 FNYEAQ. Here the CDR3 reads CASSTLAGAAYEQFF. The DNA of the CDR3 is TGTGCCAGCAGTACACTAGCGGGAGCCGCATATGAGCAGTTCTTC.

This rearrangement joins TRBV28 to TRBJ2-2; a possible D gene is TRBD2 (6 bases). The CDR3 contains 15 residues. Between the trimmed V and J ends, which lost 1 base and 7 bases, there was a span of 13 bases. Looked up from germline, CDR1 is MDHEN and CDR2 is SYDVKM. The CDR3 loop reads CASSLLGGNGGELFF. CDR3 in DNA: TGTGCCAGCAGTTTATTGGGCGGGAATGGCGGGGAGCTGTTTTTT.

V gene TRBV30 combines with J gene TRBJ2-7, with D unresolved. V was trimmed by 2 bases and J by 2 bases, leaving 16 bases between them. This CDR3 has 15 residues. Germline CDR1 and CDR2: GTSNPN and SVGIG (reference sequence). The CDR3 DNA sequence: TGTGCCTGGAGTAGGTTAGGGAACGTCGCCTACGAGCAGTACTTC. This codes for CAWSRLGNVAYEQYF.

Only one count was recorded for this clone. This sample includes further DNA sequences coding for the same CDR3. This chain joins TRBV5-1 and TRBJ2-3; D remains unclear. V lost 0 bases and J lost 0, with 5 bases in between. Germline-derived CDR1 and CDR2 are SGHRS and YFSETQ. The CDR3 is 14 amino acids. The CDR3 DNA reads TGCGCCAGCAGCTTGGGAGACAGCACAGATACGCAGTATTTT. This gives the protein CASSLGDSTDTQYF.

The genes are TRBV10-2 and TRBJ2-2; no clear D. CDR1 is WSHSY, CDR2 SAAADI, per germline. V lost 1 base and J lost 0, with 12 bases in between. CDR3 length equals 17 residues. Here the CDR3 DNA reads TGCGCCAGCAGTGAGTGGACCAGGTTAACGAACACCGGGGAGCTGTTTTTT. As protein: CASSEWTRLTNTGELFF.

The chain has TRBV9 and TRBJ2-5; possibly TRBD2 for D (7 bases). The CDR3 covers 15 residues. The ends were cut back, 0 bases at V and 5 bases at J, with 14 bases in the middle. Germline values: CDR1 SGDLS, CDR2 YYNGEE. CDR3 region: CASSVAGGTGETQYF. The CDR3, as DNA: TGTGCCAGCAGCGTAGCGGGAGGTACAGGGGAGACCCAGTACTTC. Variable domain in full (rest from reference TRBV9 and TRBJ2-5): DSGVTQTPKHLITATGQRVTLRCSPRSGDLSVYWYQQSLDQGLQFLIQYYNGEERAKGNILERFSAQQFPDLHSELNLSSLELGDSALYFCASSVAGGTGETQYFGPGTRLLVL.

The chain carries TRBV6-5 and TRBJ2-1, with D unresolved. Trimming pared 4 bases from V and 13 bases from J, leaving 14 bases between. The CDR3 totals 12 residues. Germline V gene data show CDR1 as MNHEY and CDR2 as SVGAGI. CDR3 region: CASSFSGENQFF. The CDR3 nucleotides read TGTGCCAGCAGTTTTTCCGGAGAGAACCAGTTCTTC.

This rearrangement joins TRBV7-6 to TRBJ2-5; D is perhaps TRBD1 (5 bases). Germline V gene lookup returns CDR1 SGHVS and CDR2 FNYEAQ. This CDR3 region has 14 residues. The V gene lost 8 bases and the J gene lost 5 bases, with 18 bases spanning the gap. The CDR3 DNA is TGTGCCAGCTCCCAGGGTTTCGGTCGGGAGACCCAGTACTTC. Translation: CASSQGFGRETQYF. The full variable domain, completed using reference TRBV7-6 and TRBJ2-5, is GAGVSQSPRYKVTKRGQDVALRCDPISGHVSLYWYRQALGQGPEFLTYFNYEAQQDKSGLPNDRFSAERPEGSISTLTIQRTEQRDSAMYRCASSQGFGRETQYFGPGTRLLVL.

The genes are TRBV6-1 and TRBJ1-2, with D possibly TRBD1 on 6 matching bases. The germline gives CDR1 MNHNS, CDR2 SASEGT. The CDR3 is 11 amino acids. Trimming stripped 11 bases from V and 7 bases from J, with 14 bases between. CDR3 region: CAGSEGGGYTF. Written as DNA, the CDR3 is TGTGCCGGCTCCGAGGGGGGTGGCTACACCTTC.